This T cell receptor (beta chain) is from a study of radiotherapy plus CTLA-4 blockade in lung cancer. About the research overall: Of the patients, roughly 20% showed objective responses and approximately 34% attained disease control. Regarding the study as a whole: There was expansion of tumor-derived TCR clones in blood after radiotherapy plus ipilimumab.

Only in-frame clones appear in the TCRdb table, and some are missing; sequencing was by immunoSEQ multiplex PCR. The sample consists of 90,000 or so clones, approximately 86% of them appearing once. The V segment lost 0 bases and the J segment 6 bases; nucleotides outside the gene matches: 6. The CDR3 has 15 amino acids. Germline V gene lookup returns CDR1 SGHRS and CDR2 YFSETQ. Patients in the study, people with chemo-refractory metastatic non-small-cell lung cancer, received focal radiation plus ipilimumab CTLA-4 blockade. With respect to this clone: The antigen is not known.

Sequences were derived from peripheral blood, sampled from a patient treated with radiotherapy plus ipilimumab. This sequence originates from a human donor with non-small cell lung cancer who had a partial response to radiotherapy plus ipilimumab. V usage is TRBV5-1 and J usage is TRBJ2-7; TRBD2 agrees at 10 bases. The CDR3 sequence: CASSLGLAGASEQYF. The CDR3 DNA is TGCGCCAGCAGCTTGGGGCTAGCGGGGGCCAGCGAGCAGTACTTC. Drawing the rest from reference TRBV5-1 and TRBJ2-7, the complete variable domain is KAGVTQTPRYLIKTRGQQVTLSCSPISGHRSVSWYQQTPGQGLQFLFEYFSETQRNKGNFPGRFSGRQFSNSRSEMNVSTLELGDSALYLCASSLGLAGASEQYFGPGTRLTVT.